This T cell receptor beta chain comes out of a study of T cell responses to AZD1222 COVID-19 vaccine. Trimming removed 2 bases at V and 0 bases at J, with 11 bases between. This CDR3 contains 16 residues. CDR1 and CDR2 (germline): MNHEY, SMNVEV (reference sequence). Clones were sequenced by immunoSEQ multiplex PCR, and TCRdb holds only the in-frame ones, with some missing. The table has approximately 150,000 clones, 80% to 95% seen once. This TCR derives from an adult in good health. The J gene is TRBJ2-1, the V gene TRBV27, with a possible D match to TRBD2 (5 bases). The sample here was peripheral blood, taken on day 0 of AZD1222 vaccination. The CDR3 DNA reads TGTGCCAGCAGTTTAACTAGTCCGAGCTCCTACAATGAGCAGTTCTTC. Its translation is CASSLTSPSSYNEQFF.